These T cell receptor beta chains were read from a single sample in a study of T cell responses to AZD1222 COVID-19 vaccine. Sequencing was performed with immunoSEQ multiplex PCR; in TCRdb, only in-frame clones are kept and a portion is missing. The table counts over 140,000 clones; approximately 2% lies in the top ten. The sequenced material came from peripheral blood. The receptor set was obtained from an adult in good health. Each CDR3 is given with its conserved first and last residue. Fields, in order: V gene, J gene, D gene, CDR3 protein, CDR3 DNA. The D gene is left open where the match is weak.

>TRBV29-1|TRBJ1-1|NA
CSVAAGPSTEAFF
TGCAGCGTTGCCGCAGGGCCGAGCACTGAAGCTTTCTTT
>TRBV7-9|TRBJ1-1|NA
CASSLAGSRAEAFF
TGTGCCAGCAGCTTAGCGGGAAGTAGGGCTGAAGCTTTCTTT
>TRBV7-2|TRBJ2-7|TRBD1
CASSLYDRAGEQYF
TGTGCCAGCAGCTTGTACGACAGGGCAGGAGAGCAGTACTTC
>TRBV29-1|TRBJ2-7|TRBD1
CSVEAAAGGAEQYF
TGCAGCGTTGAAGCCGCGGCAGGGGGCGCCGAGCAGTACTTC
>TRBV9|TRBJ2-1|TRBD2
CASSGLAGEYNEQFF
TGTGCCAGCAGCGGACTAGCGGGGGAGTACAATGAGCAGTTCTTC
>TRBV5-4|TRBJ1-2|TRBD1
CASSYRGGGIGYTF
TGTGCCAGCAGCTACAGGGGCGGAGGTATTGGCTACACCTTC
>TRBV11-2|TRBJ1-4|TRBD1
CASSHGTGIKEKLFF
TGTGCCAGCAGCCATGGGACAGGGATAAAGGAAAAACTGTTTTTT
>TRBV3-1/TRBV3-2|TRBJ1-2|NA
CASSQRGTDYGYTF
TGTGCCAGCAGCCAACGGGGTACGGACTATGGCTACACCTTC
>TRBV2|TRBJ2-7|NA
CASTRWNYEQYF
TGTGCCAGCACCAGGTGGAACTACGAGCAGTACTTC
>TRBV7-8|TRBJ1-1|NA
CASSSAGVKGAEAFF
TGTGCCAGCAGCTCCGCGGGGGTGAAAGGGGCTGAAGCTTTCTTT